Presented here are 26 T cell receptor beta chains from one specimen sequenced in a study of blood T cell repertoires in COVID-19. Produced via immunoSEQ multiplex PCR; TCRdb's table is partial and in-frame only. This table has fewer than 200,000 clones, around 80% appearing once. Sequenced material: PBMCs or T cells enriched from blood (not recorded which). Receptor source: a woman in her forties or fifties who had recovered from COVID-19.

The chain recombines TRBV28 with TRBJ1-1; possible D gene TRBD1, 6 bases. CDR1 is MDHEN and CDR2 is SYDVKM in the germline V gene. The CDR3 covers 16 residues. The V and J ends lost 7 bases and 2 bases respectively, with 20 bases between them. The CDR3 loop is CASTSGSGGRNTEAFF. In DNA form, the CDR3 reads TGTGCCAGCACCTCCGGGAGCGGGGGGCGAAACACTGAAGCTTTCTTT.

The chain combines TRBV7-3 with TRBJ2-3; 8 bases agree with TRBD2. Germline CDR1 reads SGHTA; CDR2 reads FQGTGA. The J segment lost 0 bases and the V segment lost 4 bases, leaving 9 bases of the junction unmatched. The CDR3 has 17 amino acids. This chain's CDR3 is CASSSRASGSSTDTQYF. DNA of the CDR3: TGTGCCAGCAGCTCCCGCGCTAGCGGGTCTAGCACAGATACGCAGTATTTT. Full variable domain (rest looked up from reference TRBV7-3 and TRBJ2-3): GAGVSQTPSNKVTEKGKYVELRCDPISGHTALYWYRQSLGQGPEFLIYFQGTGAADDSGLPNDRFFAVRPEGSVSTLKIQRTERGDSAVYLCASSSRASGSSTDTQYFGPGTRLTVL.

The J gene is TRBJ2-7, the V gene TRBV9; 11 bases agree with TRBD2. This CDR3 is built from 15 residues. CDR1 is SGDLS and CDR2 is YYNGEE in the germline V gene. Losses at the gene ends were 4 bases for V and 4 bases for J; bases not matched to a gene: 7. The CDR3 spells CASSRATSGDYEQYF. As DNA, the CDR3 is TGTGCCAGCAGCCGGGCGACTAGCGGGGATTACGAGCAGTACTTC. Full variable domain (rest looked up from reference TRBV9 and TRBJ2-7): DSGVTQTPKHLITATGQRVTLRCSPRSGDLSVYWYQQSLDQGLQFLIQYYNGEERAKGNILERFSAQQFPDLHSELNLSSLELGDSALYFCASSRATSGDYEQYFGPGTRLTVT.

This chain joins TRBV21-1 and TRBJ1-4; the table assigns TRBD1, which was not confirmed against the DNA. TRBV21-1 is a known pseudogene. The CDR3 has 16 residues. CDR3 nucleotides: TGTGCCAGCAGCAAAGGGGGACAGGGAGTGTGGGAAAAACTGTTTTTT. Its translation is CASSKGGQGVWEKLFF.

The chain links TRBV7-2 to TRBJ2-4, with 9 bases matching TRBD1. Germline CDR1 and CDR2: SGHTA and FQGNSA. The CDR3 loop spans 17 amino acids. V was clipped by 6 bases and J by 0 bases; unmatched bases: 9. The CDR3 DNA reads TGTGCCAGCAGTAGGACAGGGGTCCCATTAGCCAAAAACATTCAGTACTTC. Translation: CASSRTGVPLAKNIQYF.

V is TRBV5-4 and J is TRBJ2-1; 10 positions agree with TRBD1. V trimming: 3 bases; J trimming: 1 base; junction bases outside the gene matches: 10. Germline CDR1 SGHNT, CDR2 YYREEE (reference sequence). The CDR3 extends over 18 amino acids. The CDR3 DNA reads TGTGCCAGCAGCTACCCACCCGGACAGGGGGGTTCCTACAATGAGCAGTTCTTC. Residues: CASSYPPGQGGSYNEQFF.

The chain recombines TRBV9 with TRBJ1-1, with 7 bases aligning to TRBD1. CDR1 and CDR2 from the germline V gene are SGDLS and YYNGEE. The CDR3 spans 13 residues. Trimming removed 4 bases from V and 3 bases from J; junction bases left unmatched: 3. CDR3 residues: CASSPRGDTEAFF. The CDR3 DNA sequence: TGTGCCAGCAGCCCCAGGGGGGACACTGAAGCTTTCTTT.

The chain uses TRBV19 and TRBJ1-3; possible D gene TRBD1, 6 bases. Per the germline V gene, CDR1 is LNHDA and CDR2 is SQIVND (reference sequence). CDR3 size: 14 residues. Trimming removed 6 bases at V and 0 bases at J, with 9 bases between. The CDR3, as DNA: TGTGCCAGTAGACGACAGGCCTCTGGAAACACCATATATTTT. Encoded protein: CASRRQASGNTIYF.

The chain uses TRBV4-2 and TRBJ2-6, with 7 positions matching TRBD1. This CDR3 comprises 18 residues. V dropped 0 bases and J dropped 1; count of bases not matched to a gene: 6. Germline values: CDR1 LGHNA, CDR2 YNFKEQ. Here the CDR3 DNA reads TGTGCCAGCAGCCAAGATGGGGACAGCCTATCTGGGGCCAACGTCCTGACTTTC. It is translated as CASSQDGDSLSGANVLTF.

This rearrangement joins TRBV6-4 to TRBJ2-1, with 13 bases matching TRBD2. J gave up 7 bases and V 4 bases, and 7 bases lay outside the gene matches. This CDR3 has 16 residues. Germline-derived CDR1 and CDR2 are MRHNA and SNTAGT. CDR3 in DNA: TGTGCCAGCAGTGGACTAGCGGGAGGTCTTGGTAATGAGCAGTTCTTC. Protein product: CASSGLAGGLGNEQFF.

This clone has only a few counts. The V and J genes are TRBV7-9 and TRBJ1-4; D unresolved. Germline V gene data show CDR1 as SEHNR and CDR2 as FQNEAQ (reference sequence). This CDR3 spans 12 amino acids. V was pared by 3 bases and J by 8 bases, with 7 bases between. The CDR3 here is CASSLRQEKLFF. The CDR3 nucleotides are TGTGCCAGCAGCTTGCGGCAGGAAAAACTGTTTTTT.

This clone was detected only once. CDR3 loop: CASSQSARVGAEAFF. The DNA of the CDR3 is TGCGCCAGCAGTCAATCGGCCCGGGTTGGAGCTGAAGCTTTCTTT. The chain employs TRBV23-1 and TRBJ1-1, with unresolved D. TRBV23-1 is classed as an ORF, of uncertain function. The CDR3 sequence is 15 residues long. Between the trimmed V and J ends, which lost 0 bases and 6 bases, there was a span of 14 bases.

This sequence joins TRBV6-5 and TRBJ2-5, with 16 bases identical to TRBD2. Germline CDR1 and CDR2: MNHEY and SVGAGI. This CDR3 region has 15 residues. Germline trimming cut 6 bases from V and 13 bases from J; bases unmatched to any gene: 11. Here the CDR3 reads CASRSSGTSGRAWYF. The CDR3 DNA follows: TGTGCCAGCAGGTCCTCCGGGACTAGCGGGAGGGCCTGGTACTTC.

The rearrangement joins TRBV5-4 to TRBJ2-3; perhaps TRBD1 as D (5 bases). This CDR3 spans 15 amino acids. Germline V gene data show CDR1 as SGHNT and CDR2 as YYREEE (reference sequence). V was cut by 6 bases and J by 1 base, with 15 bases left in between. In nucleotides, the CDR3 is TGTGCCAGCACTTCAGTTCCAGGGCGCACAGATACGCAGTATTTT. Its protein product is CASTSVPGRTDTQYF.

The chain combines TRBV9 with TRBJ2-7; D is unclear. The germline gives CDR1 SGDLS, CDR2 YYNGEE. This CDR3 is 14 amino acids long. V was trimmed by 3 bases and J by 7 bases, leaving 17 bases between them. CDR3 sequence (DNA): TGTGCCAGCAGCGCCGTTAGTGACTTCGGGGAGCAGTACTTC. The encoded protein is CASSAVSDFGEQYF.

CDR3 sequence reads: CASSQEGARGHSPLHF. The CDR3 DNA sequence: TGCGCCAGCAGCCAAGAAGGGGCCAGGGGGCACTCACCCCTCCACTTT. The chain is built from TRBV4-1 and TRBJ1-6; 8 bases are shared with TRBD1. This CDR3 spans 16 amino acids. Germline V CDR1 and CDR2: MGHRA, YSYEKL. The J segment lost 10 bases and the V segment lost 0 bases, leaving 8 bases of the junction unmatched.

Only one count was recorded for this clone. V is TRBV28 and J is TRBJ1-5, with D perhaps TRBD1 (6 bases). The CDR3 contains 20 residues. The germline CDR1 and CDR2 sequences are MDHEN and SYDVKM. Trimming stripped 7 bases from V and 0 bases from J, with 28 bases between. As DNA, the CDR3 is TGTGCCAGCAACTTTACCCCTATCGGACAGCAACTGCTTAGCAATCAGCCCCAGCATTTT. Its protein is CASNFTPIGQQLLSNQPQHF. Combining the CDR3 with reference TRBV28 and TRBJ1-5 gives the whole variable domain DVKVTQSSRYLVKRTGEKVFLECVQDMDHENMFWYRQDPGLGLRLIYFSYDVKMKEKGDIPEGYSVSREKKERFSLILESASTNQTSMYLCASNFTPIGQQLLSNQPQHFGDGTRLSIL.

The DNA for the CDR3 is TGTGCCAGTAAGGTTGGACAGGGGGATGGCTACACCTTC. Protein product: CASKVGQGDGYTF. The chain couples TRBV19 to TRBJ1-2; 10 bases are a match to TRBD1. V was pared by 7 bases and J by 6 bases, with 5 bases of the junction left unmatched. Germline V lookup: CDR1 LNHDA, CDR2 SQIVND (reference sequence). The CDR3 runs to 13 residues. Filled out from reference TRBV19 and TRBJ1-2, the complete variable domain reads DGGITQSPKYLFRKEGQNVTLSCEQNLNHDAMYWYRQDPGQGLRLIYYSQIVNDFQKGDIAEGYSVSREKKESFPLTVTSAQKNPTAFYLCASKVGQGDGYTFGSGTRLTVV.

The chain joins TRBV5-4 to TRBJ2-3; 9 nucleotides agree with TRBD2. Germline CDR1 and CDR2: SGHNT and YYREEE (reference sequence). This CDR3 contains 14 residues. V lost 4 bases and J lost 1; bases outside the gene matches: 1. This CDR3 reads CASSRTSGTDTQYF. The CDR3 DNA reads TGTGCCAGCAGCCGGACTAGCGGCACAGATACGCAGTATTTT. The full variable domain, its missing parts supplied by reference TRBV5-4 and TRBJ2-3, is ETGVTQSPTHLIKTRGQQVTLRCSSQSGHNTVSWYQQALGQGPQFIFQYYREEENGRGNFPPRFSGLQFPNYSSELNVNALELDDSALYLCASSRTSGTDTQYFGPGTRLTVL.

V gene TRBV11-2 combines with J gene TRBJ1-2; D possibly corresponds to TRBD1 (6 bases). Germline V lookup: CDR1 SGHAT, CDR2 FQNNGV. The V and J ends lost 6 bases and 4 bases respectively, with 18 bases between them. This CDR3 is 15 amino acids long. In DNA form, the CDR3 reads TGTGCCAGCAGTCCCGGGGCGGGGGGCGGCTATGGCTACACCTTC. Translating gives CASSPGAGGGYGYTF.

The CDR3 sequence is CASRRQDNQPQHF. CDR3 bases: TGTGCCAGCAGAAGACAGGACAATCAGCCCCAGCATTTT. The chain uses TRBV6-5 and TRBJ1-5, with D possibly being TRBD1 (6 bases). Germline V gene data show CDR1 as MNHEY and CDR2 as SVGAGI. The CDR3 is 13 residues long. Deletions cut 6 bases from V and 3 bases from J, with 9 bases between.

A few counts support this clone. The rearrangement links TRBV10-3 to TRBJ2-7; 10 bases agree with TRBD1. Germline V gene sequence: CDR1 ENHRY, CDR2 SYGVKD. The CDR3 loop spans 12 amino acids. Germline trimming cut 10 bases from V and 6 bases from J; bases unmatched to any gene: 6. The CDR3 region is CATGQGGFEQYF. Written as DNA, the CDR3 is TGTGCCACCGGACAGGGGGGCTTCGAGCAGTACTTC.

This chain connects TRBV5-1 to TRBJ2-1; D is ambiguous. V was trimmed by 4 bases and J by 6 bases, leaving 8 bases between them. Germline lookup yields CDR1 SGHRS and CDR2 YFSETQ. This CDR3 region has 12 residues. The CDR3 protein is CASSPQTNEQFF. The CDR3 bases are TGCGCCAGCAGCCCACAAACCAATGAGCAGTTCTTC.

CDR3 region: CASSPTSGSLLGGNEQFF. The CDR3 nucleotides are TGTGCCAGCTCACCGACTAGCGGGAGCCTTCTGGGGGGGAATGAGCAGTTCTTC. The gene calls are TRBV18 and TRBJ2-1; 12 nucleotides match TRBD2. Germline V gene lookup returns CDR1 KGHSH and CDR2 LQKENI. The CDR3 is 18 amino acids. Trimming removed 3 bases from V and 7 bases from J; junction bases left unmatched: 13.

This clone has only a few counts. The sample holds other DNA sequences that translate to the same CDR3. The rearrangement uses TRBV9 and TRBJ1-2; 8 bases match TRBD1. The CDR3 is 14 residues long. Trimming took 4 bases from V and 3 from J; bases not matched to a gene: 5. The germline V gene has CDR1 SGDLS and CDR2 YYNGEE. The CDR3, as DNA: TGTGCCAGCAGCCTTGGACAGGGAGACTATGGCTACACCTTC. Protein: CASSLGQGDYGYTF.

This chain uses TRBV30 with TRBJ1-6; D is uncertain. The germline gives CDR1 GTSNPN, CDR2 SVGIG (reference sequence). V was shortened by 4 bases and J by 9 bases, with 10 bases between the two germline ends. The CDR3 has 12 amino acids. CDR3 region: CAWNSLSSPLHF. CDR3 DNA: TGTGCCTGGAATTCCCTGAGTTCACCCCTCCACTTT.